The clone carrying this T cell receptor (beta chain) has just a few counts. Antigen: not known. Template switching added a universal primer site, and cDNA bore unique molecular identifiers. TCRdb recomputed calls from the 5' RACE reads with MiXCR, one row per CDR3 protein. Of under 1 million distinct CDR3 sequences in the sample, roughly an eighth were seen once. The sample is drawn from a study of identical twins. Germline loops: CDR1 DFQATT, CDR2 SNEGSKA (reference sequence). This CDR3 has 12 residues. V was pared by 3 bases and J by 6 bases, with 2 bases of the junction left unmatched. Overall study results and limits: Beta out-of-frame sequences displayed a weaker excess of sharing between twins. Out-of-frame sharing of TCR alpha in monozygotic twins was underestimated by models.

Another study also made use of these data, one on yellow fever vaccine responses in identical twins. That source adds: On the reported evidence, twins' vaccine T cell responses seemed partly convergent and partly personalized.

The genes are TRBV20-1 and TRBJ2-1; 7 bases map to TRBD2. Sequencing was performed on PBMCs. The sequence derives from a woman younger than 35 in good health. For the CDR3, the DNA is TGCAGTGCTAGGACTAGCAGCAATGAGCAGTTCTTC. It encodes CSARTSSNEQFF.